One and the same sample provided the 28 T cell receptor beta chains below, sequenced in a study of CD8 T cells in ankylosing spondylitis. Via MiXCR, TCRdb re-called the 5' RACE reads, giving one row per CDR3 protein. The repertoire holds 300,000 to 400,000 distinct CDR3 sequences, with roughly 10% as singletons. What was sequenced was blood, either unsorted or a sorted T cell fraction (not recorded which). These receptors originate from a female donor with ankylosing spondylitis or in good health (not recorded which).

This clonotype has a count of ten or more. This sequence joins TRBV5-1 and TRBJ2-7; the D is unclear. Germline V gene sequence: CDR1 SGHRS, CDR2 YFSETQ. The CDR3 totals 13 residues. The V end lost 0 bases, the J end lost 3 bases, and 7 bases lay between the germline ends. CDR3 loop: CASSLDPDYEQYF. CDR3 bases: TGCGCCAGCAGCTTGGACCCAGACTACGAGCAGTACTTC.

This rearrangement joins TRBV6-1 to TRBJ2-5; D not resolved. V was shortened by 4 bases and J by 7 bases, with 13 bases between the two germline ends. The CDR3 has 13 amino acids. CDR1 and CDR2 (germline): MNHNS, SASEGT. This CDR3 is CASSGGPPGTQYF. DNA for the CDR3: TGTGCCAGCAGTGGTGGCCCGCCGGGGACCCAGTACTTC.

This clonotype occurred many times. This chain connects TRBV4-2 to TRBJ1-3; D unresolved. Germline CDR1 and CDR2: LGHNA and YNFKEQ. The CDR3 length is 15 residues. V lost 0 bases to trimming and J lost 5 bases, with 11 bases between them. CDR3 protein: CASSQDRTQRNTIYF. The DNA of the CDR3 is TGTGCCAGCAGCCAAGATCGGACCCAAAGAAACACCATATATTTT.

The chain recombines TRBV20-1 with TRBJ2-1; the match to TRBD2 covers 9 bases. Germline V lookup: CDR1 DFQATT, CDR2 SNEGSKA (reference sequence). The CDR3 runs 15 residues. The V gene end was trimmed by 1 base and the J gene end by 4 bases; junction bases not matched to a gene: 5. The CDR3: CSARGLGLAYNEQFF. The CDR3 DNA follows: TGCAGTGCTAGAGGCTTGGGACTAGCTTACAATGAGCAGTTCTTC.

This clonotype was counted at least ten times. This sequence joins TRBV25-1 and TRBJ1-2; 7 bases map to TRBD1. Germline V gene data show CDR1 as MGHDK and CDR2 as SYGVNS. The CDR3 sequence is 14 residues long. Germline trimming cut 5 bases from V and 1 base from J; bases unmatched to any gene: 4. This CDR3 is CASSPAGGNYGYTF. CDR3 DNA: TGTGCCAGCAGTCCGGCAGGGGGTAACTATGGCTACACCTTC.

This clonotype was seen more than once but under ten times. CDR3 sequence reads: CASSYWAPRTSGGTSSYNEQFF. In DNA form, the CDR3 reads TGTGCCAGCAGTTACTGGGCTCCCAGGACTAGCGGGGGGACTAGCTCCTACAATGAGCAGTTCTTC. The chain is built from TRBV6-2 or TRBV6-3 and TRBJ2-1, with 14 bases fitting TRBD2. The CDR3 covers 22 residues. V shed 1 base, J shed 0 bases, and the junction held 14 bases outside the gene matches. Germline V gene lookup returns CDR1 MNHEY and CDR2 SVGEGT.

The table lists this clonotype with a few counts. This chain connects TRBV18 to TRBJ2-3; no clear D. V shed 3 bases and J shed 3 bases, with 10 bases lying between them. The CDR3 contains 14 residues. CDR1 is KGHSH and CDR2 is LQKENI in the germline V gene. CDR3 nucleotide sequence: TGTGCCAGCTCACCGGGGAAAAGGACAGATACGCAGTATTTT. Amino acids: CASSPGKRTDTQYF.

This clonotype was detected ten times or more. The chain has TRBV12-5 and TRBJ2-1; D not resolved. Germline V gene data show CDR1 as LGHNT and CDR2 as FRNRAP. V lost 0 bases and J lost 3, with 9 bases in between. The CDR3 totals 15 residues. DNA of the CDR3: TGTGCTAGTGGTTTGGTACGCCAAGACTACAATGAGCAGTTCTTC. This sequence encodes CASGLVRQDYNEQFF.

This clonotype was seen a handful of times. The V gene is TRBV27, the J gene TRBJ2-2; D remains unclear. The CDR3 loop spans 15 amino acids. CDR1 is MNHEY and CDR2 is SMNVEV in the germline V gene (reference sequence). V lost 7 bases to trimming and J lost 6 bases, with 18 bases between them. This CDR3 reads CASTLEYPRAGELFF. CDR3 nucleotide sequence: TGTGCCAGCACTTTGGAGTACCCAAGGGCCGGGGAGCTGTTTTTT.

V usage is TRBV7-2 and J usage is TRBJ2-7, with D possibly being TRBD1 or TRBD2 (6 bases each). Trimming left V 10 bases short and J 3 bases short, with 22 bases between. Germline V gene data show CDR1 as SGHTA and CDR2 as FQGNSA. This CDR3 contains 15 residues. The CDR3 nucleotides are TGTGCCAAACGGGGGAGAAGACAGGCCCTCTACGAGCAGTACTTC. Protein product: CAKRGRRQALYEQYF.

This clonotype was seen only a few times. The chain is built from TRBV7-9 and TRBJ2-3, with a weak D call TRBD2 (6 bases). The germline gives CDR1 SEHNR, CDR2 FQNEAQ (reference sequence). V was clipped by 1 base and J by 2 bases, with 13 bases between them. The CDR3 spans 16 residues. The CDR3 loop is CASSLGFSGNTDTQYF. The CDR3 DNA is TGTGCCAGCAGCTTAGGTTTTAGCGGAAACACAGATACGCAGTATTTT.

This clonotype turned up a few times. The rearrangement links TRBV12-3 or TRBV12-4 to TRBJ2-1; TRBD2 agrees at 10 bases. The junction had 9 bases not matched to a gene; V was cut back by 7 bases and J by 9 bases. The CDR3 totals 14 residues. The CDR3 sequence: CASTRSGGAGEQFF. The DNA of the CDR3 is TGTGCCAGCACCAGGAGCGGGGGGGCTGGTGAGCAGTTCTTC.

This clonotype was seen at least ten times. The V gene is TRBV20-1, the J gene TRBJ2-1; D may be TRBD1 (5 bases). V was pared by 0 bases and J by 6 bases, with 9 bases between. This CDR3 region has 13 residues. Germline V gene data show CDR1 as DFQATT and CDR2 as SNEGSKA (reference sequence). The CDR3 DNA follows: TGCAGTGCTAGAGATTGGGGCCGCAATGAGCAGTTCTTC. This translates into CSARDWGRNEQFF.

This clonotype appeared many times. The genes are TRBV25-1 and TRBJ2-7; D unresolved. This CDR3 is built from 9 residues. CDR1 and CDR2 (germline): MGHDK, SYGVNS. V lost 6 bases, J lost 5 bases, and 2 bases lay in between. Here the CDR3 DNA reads TGTGCCAGCAGGGACGAGCAGTACTTC. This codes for CASRDEQYF.

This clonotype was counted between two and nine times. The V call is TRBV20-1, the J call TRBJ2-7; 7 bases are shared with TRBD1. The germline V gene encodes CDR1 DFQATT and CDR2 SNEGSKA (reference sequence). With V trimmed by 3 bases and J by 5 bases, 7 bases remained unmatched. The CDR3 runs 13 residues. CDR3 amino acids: CSASRGRGNEQYF. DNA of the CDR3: TGCAGTGCTAGCCGTGGCAGGGGGAACGAGCAGTACTTC.

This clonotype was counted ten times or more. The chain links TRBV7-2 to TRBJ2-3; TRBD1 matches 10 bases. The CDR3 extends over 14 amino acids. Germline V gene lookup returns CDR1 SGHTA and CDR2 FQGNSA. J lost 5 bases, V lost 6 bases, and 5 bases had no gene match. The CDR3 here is CASSRDRGRDTQYF. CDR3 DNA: TGTGCCAGCAGTCGTGACAGGGGGCGAGATACGCAGTATTTT.

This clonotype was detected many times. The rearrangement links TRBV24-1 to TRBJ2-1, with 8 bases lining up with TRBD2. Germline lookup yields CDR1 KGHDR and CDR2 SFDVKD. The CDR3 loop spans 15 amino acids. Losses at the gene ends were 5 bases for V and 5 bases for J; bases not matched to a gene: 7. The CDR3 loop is CATSAAGGVNNEQFF. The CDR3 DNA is TGTGCCACCAGTGCGGCGGGAGGAGTTAACAATGAGCAGTTCTTC.

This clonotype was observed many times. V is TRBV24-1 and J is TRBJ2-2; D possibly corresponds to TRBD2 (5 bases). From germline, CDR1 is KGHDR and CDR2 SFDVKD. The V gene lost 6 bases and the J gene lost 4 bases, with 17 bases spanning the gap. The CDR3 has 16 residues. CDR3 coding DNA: TGTGCCACCAGTTCCCGGGAAGCCTTGACCACCGGGGAGCTGTTTTTT. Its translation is CATSSREALTTGELFF.

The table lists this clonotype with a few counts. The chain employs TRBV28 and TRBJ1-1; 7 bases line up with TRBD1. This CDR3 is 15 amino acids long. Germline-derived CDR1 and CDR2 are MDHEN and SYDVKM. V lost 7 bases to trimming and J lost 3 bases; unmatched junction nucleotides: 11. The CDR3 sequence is CASITHGGGDTEAFF. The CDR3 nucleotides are TGTGCCAGCATTACCCACGGAGGGGGCGACACTGAAGCTTTCTTT.

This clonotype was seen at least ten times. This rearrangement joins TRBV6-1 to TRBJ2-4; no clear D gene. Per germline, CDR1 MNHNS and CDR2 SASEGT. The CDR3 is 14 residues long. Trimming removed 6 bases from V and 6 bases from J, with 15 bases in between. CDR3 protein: CASRPGRDGNIQYF. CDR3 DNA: TGTGCCAGCAGACCCGGAAGGGATGGAAACATTCAGTACTTC.

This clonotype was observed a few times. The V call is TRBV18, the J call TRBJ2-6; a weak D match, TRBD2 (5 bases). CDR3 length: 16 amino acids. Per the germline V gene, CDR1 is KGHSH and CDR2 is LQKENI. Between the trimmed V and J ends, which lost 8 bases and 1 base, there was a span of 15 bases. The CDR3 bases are TGTGCCAGCGGGAGAAATGTGGGATCTGGGGCCAACGTCCTGACTTTC. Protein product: CASGRNVGSGANVLTF.

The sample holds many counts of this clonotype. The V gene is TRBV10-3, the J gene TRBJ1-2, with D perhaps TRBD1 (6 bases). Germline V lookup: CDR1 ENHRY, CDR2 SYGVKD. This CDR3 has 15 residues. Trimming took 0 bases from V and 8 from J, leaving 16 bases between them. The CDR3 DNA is TGTGCCATCAGTGAGTCCGGGCAGGGGTTAAGCGGCTACACCTTC. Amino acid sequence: CAISESGQGLSGYTF.

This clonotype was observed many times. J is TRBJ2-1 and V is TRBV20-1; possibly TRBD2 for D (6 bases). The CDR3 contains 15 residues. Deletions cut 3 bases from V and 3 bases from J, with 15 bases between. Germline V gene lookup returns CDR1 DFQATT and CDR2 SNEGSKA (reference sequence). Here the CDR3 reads CSASLGGRDYNEQFF. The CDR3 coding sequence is TGCAGTGCTAGCCTCGGGGGACGGGACTACAATGAGCAGTTCTTC.

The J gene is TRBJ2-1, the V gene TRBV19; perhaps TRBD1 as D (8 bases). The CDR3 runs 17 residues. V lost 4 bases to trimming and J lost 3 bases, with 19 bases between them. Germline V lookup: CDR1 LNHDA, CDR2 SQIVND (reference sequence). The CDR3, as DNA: TGTGCCAGTAGTACGGGGGGAGGGACAGGAGTCTACAATGAGCAGTTCTTC. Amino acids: CASSTGGGTGVYNEQFF. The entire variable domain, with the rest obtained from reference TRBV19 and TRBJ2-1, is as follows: DGGITQSPKYLFRKEGQNVTLSCEQNLNHDAMYWYRQDPGQGLRLIYYSQIVNDFQKGDIAEGYSVSREKKESFPLTVTSAQKNPTAFYLCASSTGGGTGVYNEQFFGPGTRLTVL.

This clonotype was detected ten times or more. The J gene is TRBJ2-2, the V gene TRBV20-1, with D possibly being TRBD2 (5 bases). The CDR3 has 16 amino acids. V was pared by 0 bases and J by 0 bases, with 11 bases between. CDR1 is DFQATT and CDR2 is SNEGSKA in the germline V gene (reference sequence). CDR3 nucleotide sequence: TGCAGTGCTAGAGACGATACTAGAGCGAACACCGGGGAGCTGTTTTTT. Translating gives CSARDDTRANTGELFF.

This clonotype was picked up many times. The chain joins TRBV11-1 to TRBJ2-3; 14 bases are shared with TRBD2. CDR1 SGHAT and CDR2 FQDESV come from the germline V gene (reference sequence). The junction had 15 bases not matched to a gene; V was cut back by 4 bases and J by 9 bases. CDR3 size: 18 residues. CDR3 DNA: TGTGCCAGCAGCTCTTACGATCGACTAGCGGGGGGGCACGGGACGCAGTATTTT. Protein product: CASSSYDRLAGGHGTQYF.

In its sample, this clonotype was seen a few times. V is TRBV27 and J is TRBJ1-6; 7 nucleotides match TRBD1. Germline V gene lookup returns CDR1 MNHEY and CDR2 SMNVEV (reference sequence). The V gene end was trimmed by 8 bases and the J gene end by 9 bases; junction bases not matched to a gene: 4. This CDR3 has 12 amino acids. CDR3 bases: TGTGCCAGCGGATACAGGGGTTCACCCCTCCACTTT. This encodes CASGYRGSPLHF.

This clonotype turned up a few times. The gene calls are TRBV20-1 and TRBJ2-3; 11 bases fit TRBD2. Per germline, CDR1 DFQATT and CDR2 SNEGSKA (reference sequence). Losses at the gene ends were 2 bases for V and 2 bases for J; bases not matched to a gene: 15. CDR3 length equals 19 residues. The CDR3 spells CSARPSLAGEGLNTDTQYF. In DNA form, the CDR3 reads TGCAGTGCTAGACCCTCACTAGCGGGAGAAGGGCTAAACACAGATACGCAGTATTTT.